This T cell receptor beta chain is from a study of T cells in Graves' hyperthyroidism and ophthalmopathy. Amplified TCR beta CDR3 regions came from RNA transcripts. RT-PCR in the first round (using the HTBI primer set) targeted the TCR CDR3. TCRdb re-derived calls from the multiplex PCR reads in MiXCR, one entry per CDR3 protein. The table has some 300,000 distinct CDR3 sequences, roughly 19% seen once. Comment on this clonotype: The antigen is undetermined.

Any patient presenting with uncontrolled infection, other autoimmune disease, pregnancy or lactation was left out. Fresh peripheral blood, more than 8 ml of it, supplied the PBMCs. CDR1 and CDR2 from the germline V gene are KGHSH and LQKENI. The V and J ends lost 3 bases and 2 bases, in that order; junction bases with no gene match: 7. This CDR3 region has 15 residues. General study points: Among thyroid clonotypes expanded above 0.001, most also appeared in blood. The model foresaw ophthalmopathy a median 6.5 months prior to onset.

The chain uses TRBV18 and TRBJ2-7; TRBD2 aligns across 7 bases. Input material: blood. This receptor was taken from a man aged 45-65 years with Graves' ophthalmopathy. CDR3 sequence: CASSPRRGSPYEQYF. The CDR3 bases are TGTGCCAGCTCACCCCGGCGGGGGTCCCCCTACGAGCAGTACTTC.